This is a list of T cell receptor beta chains from one sample in a study of blood T cells in healthy people across ages. TCRdb independently ran MiXCR on the 5' RACE reads; one entry per CDR3 protein. The sample holds roughly 1,300,000 distinct CDR3 sequences, roughly 59% seen once. Input material: blood. The receptors come from a young man in good health. Each CDR3 is given with its conserved first and last residue. Fields, in order: clone size, D gene, J gene, V gene, CDR3 protein, CDR3 DNA. D genes are given only for firm matches. Clone size is not always given. Where it is, it says once, few, many or a class for expanded clones.

clone size: few; D gene: -; J gene: TRBJ2-7; V gene: TRBV4-1; CDR3 protein: CASSHYREGSYEQYF; CDR3 DNA: TGCGCCAGCAGCCACTACAGGGAGGGGTCCTACGAGCAGTACTTC
clone size: -; D gene: -; J gene: TRBJ2-1; V gene: TRBV6-1; CDR3 protein: CASPLGVCNEQFF; CDR3 DNA: TGTGCCAGCCCGTTGGGGGTCTGCAATGAGCAGTTCTTC
clone size: once; D gene: -; J gene: TRBJ2-7; V gene: TRBV5-1; CDR3 protein: CASSLGPGVPYEQYF; CDR3 DNA: TGCGCCAGCAGCTTAGGTCCGGGAGTCCCCTACGAGCAGTACTTC
clone size: -; D gene: TRBD1; J gene: TRBJ2-7; V gene: TRBV7-2; CDR3 protein: CASSSTGTGGFYEQYF; CDR3 DNA: TGTGCCAGCAGCTCTACCGGGACAGGGGGCTTCTACGAGCAGTACTTC
clone size: -; D gene: -; J gene: TRBJ2-3; V gene: TRBV20-1; CDR3 protein: CSAQDFSLPTDTQYF; CDR3 DNA: TGCAGTGCTCAGGACTTCTCATTACCCACAGATACGCAGTATTTT
clone size: few; D gene: TRBD2; J gene: TRBJ2-7; V gene: TRBV7-8; CDR3 protein: CASSSQPTSVRWEQYF; CDR3 DNA: TGTGCCAGCAGCTCGCAACCAACTAGCGTAAGGTGGGAGCAGTACTTC
clone size: -; D gene: -; J gene: TRBJ2-2; V gene: TRBV12-3/TRBV12-4; CDR3 protein: CASRTPGDTGELFF; CDR3 DNA: TGTGCCAGCAGAACCCCCGGGGACACCGGGGAGCTGTTTTTT
clone size: few; D gene: -; J gene: TRBJ2-7; V gene: TRBV12-3/TRBV12-4; CDR3 protein: CASSLRWVGDKHPTYEQYF; CDR3 DNA: TGTGCCAGCAGTTTACGGTGGGTGGGGGACAAACACCCAACCTACGAGCAGTACTTC
clone size: -; D gene: -; J gene: TRBJ2-7; V gene: TRBV12-3/TRBV12-4; CDR3 protein: CASSLGDNPYEQYF; CDR3 DNA: TGTGCCAGCAGTTTAGGGGACAATCCCTACGAGCAGTACTTC
clone size: -; D gene: -; J gene: TRBJ1-4; V gene: TRBV9; CDR3 protein: CASRTGTLTNEKLFF; CDR3 DNA: TGTGCCAGCCGGACCGGGACGCTCACTAATGAAAAACTGTTTTTT
clone size: few; D gene: TRBD1; J gene: TRBJ2-7; V gene: TRBV4-2; CDR3 protein: CASSPGTGTESGGQYF; CDR3 DNA: TGTGCCAGCAGCCCAGGAACCGGGACAGAGTCGGGTGGGCAGTACTTC
clone size: -; D gene: TRBD2; J gene: TRBJ2-7; V gene: TRBV10-3; CDR3 protein: CAISVQGGSEQYF; CDR3 DNA: TGTGCCATCAGTGTTCAGGGAGGGAGCGAGCAGTACTTC
clone size: few; D gene: TRBD1; J gene: TRBJ2-7; V gene: TRBV6-2/TRBV6-3; CDR3 protein: CATSGGHYEQYF; CDR3 DNA: TGTGCCACCTCAGGGGGCCACTACGAGCAGTACTTC
clone size: -; D gene: -; J gene: TRBJ1-2; V gene: TRBV6-5; CDR3 protein: CASSYPQGRGYTF; CDR3 DNA: TGTGCCAGCAGTTATCCCCAGGGACGGGGCTACACCTTC
clone size: -; D gene: -; J gene: TRBJ2-3; V gene: TRBV7-2; CDR3 protein: CASSLVVLRPGDTQYF; CDR3 DNA: TGTGCCAGCAGCTTAGTAGTATTGCGTCCTGGAGATACGCAGTATTTT
clone size: -; D gene: TRBD2; J gene: TRBJ2-1; V gene: TRBV27; CDR3 protein: CASSLEPRLTSGSSGENEQFF; CDR3 DNA: TGTGCCAGCAGTTTAGAGCCCCGCCTGACTAGCGGGAGTAGTGGAGAGAATGAGCAGTTCTTC
clone size: -; D gene: -; J gene: TRBJ1-2; V gene: TRBV20-1; CDR3 protein: CSARDRGRYGYTF; CDR3 DNA: TGCAGTGCTAGAGACAGGGGTCGGTATGGCTACACCTTC
clone size: few; D gene: -; J gene: TRBJ1-5; V gene: TRBV7-8; CDR3 protein: CASSLEAGSSSGYSNQPQHF; CDR3 DNA: TGTGCCAGCAGCTTAGAAGCAGGGTCGAGCTCCGGGTATAGCAATCAGCCCCAGCATTTT
clone size: -; D gene: -; J gene: TRBJ2-7; V gene: TRBV20-1; CDR3 protein: CSASTHEQYF; CDR3 DNA: TGCAGTGCTAGCACACACGAGCAGTACTTC
clone size: once; D gene: -; J gene: TRBJ2-5; V gene: TRBV5-1; CDR3 protein: CASSPRDSALETQYF; CDR3 DNA: TGCGCCAGCAGCCCTCGCGATTCAGCTTTGGAGACCCAGTACTTC
clone size: many; D gene: TRBD1; J gene: TRBJ2-5; V gene: TRBV27; CDR3 protein: CASRSITGGSQETQYF; CDR3 DNA: TGTGCCAGCCGATCTATCACAGGGGGCTCTCAAGAGACCCAGTACTTC
clone size: -; D gene: -; J gene: TRBJ1-1; V gene: TRBV20-1; CDR3 protein: CSATWRMGNTEAFF; CDR3 DNA: TGCAGTGCTACGTGGAGAATGGGGAACACTGAAGCTTTCTTT
clone size: -; D gene: -; J gene: TRBJ1-5; V gene: TRBV28; CDR3 protein: CASSPQMGNQPQHF; CDR3 DNA: TGTGCCAGCAGTCCTCAGATGGGCAATCAGCCCCAGCATTTT
clone size: -; D gene: -; J gene: TRBJ2-1; V gene: TRBV7-2; CDR3 protein: CASTTGGPLDNEQFF; CDR3 DNA: TGTGCCAGCACCACTGGGGGGCCCCTAGACAATGAGCAGTTCTTC
clone size: -; D gene: -; J gene: TRBJ2-1; V gene: TRBV12-3/TRBV12-4; CDR3 protein: CASTDGSQGYDEQFF; CDR3 DNA: TGTGCCAGCACCGACGGTTCGCAAGGGTACGATGAGCAGTTCTTC
clone size: -; D gene: -; J gene: TRBJ1-3; V gene: TRBV29-1; CDR3 protein: CSVGLRTQNTIYF; CDR3 DNA: TGCAGCGTTGGACTTCGAACTCAAAACACCATATATTTT
clone size: few; D gene: -; J gene: TRBJ2-1; V gene: TRBV20-1; CDR3 protein: CSARRLTGPRDEQFF; CDR3 DNA: TGCAGTGCGAGACGTTTGACGGGGCCTCGGGATGAGCAGTTCTTC
clone size: -; D gene: TRBD2; J gene: TRBJ2-1; V gene: TRBV27; CDR3 protein: CASLLAGGPSSHNEQFF; CDR3 DNA: TGTGCCAGCTTGCTAGCGGGAGGGCCGAGCTCCCACAATGAGCAGTTCTTC
clone size: -; D gene: TRBD2; J gene: TRBJ2-3; V gene: TRBV29-1; CDR3 protein: CSVEDGRGGDMQYF; CDR3 DNA: TGCAGCGTTGAAGATGGGAGGGGAGGGGATATGCAGTATTTT
clone size: -; D gene: TRBD1; J gene: TRBJ1-5; V gene: TRBV4-1; CDR3 protein: CASSQERTGGGQPQHF; CDR3 DNA: TGCGCCAGCAGCCAAGAGAGGACAGGGGGCGGTCAGCCCCAGCATTTT
clone size: -; D gene: TRBD2; J gene: TRBJ2-7; V gene: TRBV12-3/TRBV12-4; CDR3 protein: CASSPTGTSREQYF; CDR3 DNA: TGTGCCAGCAGTCCGACCGGGACTAGTCGGGAGCAGTACTTC
clone size: -; D gene: -; J gene: TRBJ2-3; V gene: TRBV6-2/TRBV6-3; CDR3 protein: CASRLRGGTDTQYF; CDR3 DNA: TGTGCCAGCCGACTGAGGGGGGGCACAGATACGCAGTATTTT
clone size: -; D gene: TRBD2; J gene: TRBJ2-3; V gene: TRBV11-2; CDR3 protein: CASSLAAGAQYF; CDR3 DNA: TGTGCCAGCAGCCTGGCCGCGGGGGCGCAGTATTTT
clone size: -; D gene: TRBD1; J gene: TRBJ2-5; V gene: TRBV4-1; CDR3 protein: CASSQDLGDRSLKEQYF; CDR3 DNA: TGCGCCAGCAGCCAAGATTTGGGGGACAGATCCCTCAAAGAGCAGTACTTC
clone size: -; D gene: -; J gene: TRBJ2-1; V gene: TRBV6-2/TRBV6-3; CDR3 protein: CASSNVGEQFF; CDR3 DNA: TGTGCCAGCTCTAATGTCGGCGAGCAGTTCTTC
clone size: -; D gene: -; J gene: TRBJ2-7; V gene: TRBV9; CDR3 protein: CASSVERKHSSYEQYF; CDR3 DNA: TGTGCCAGCAGCGTAGAGAGGAAACACAGCTCCTACGAGCAGTACTTC
clone size: few; D gene: -; J gene: TRBJ2-3; V gene: TRBV4-3; CDR3 protein: CASSQDTVDTQYF; CDR3 DNA: TGCGCCAGCAGCCAAGATACCGTTGATACGCAGTATTTT
clone size: -; D gene: TRBD1; J gene: TRBJ1-4; V gene: TRBV4-1; CDR3 protein: CASTADRAAQGNEKLFF; CDR3 DNA: TGCGCCAGCACCGCGGACAGGGCGGCTCAGGGTAATGAAAAACTGTTTTTT
clone size: -; D gene: TRBD2; J gene: TRBJ2-1; V gene: TRBV6-1; CDR3 protein: CASSELSGRSNNEQFF; CDR3 DNA: TGTGCCAGCAGTGAATTGAGCGGGAGATCAAACAATGAGCAGTTCTTC
clone size: -; D gene: TRBD2; J gene: TRBJ2-3; V gene: TRBV20-1; CDR3 protein: CSASPSGGLTDTQYF; CDR3 DNA: TGCAGTGCTTCCCCTAGCGGGGGGTTAACAGATACGCAGTATTTT
clone size: -; D gene: TRBD1; J gene: TRBJ2-7; V gene: TRBV6-6; CDR3 protein: CASSYTGVLDYEQYF; CDR3 DNA: TGTGCCAGCAGCTATACAGGGGTCCTCGACTACGAGCAGTACTTC
clone size: -; D gene: -; J gene: TRBJ2-1; V gene: TRBV6-2/TRBV6-3; CDR3 protein: CASSYRLERSGSYNEQFF; CDR3 DNA: TGTGCCAGCAGTTATCGTCTGGAGAGGTCCGGCTCCTACAATGAGCAGTTCTTC
clone size: -; D gene: TRBD2; J gene: TRBJ2-5; V gene: TRBV7-9; CDR3 protein: CASSLGLAGPKRETQYF; CDR3 DNA: TGTGCCAGCAGCTTAGGCCTAGCGGGGCCCAAGAGAGAGACCCAGTACTTC
clone size: -; D gene: -; J gene: TRBJ1-1; V gene: TRBV6-2/TRBV6-3; CDR3 protein: CASRRDGLNTEAFF; CDR3 DNA: TGTGCCAGCAGGAGAGACGGCCTGAACACTGAAGCTTTCTTT
clone size: -; D gene: TRBD1; J gene: TRBJ1-1; V gene: TRBV20-1; CDR3 protein: CSAPKRQGALNTEAFF; CDR3 DNA: TGCAGTGCCCCGAAGAGGCAGGGGGCGTTGAACACTGAAGCTTTCTTT
clone size: few; D gene: -; J gene: TRBJ2-7; V gene: TRBV4-1; CDR3 protein: CASSNPTRTLSGRYF; CDR3 DNA: TGCGCCAGCAGTAACCCCACAAGAACCCTGTCGGGGCGGTACTTC
clone size: -; D gene: -; J gene: TRBJ1-1; V gene: TRBV10-3; CDR3 protein: CAIRGDNEAFF; CDR3 DNA: TGTGCCATCAGAGGGGACAATGAAGCTTTCTTT
clone size: -; D gene: -; J gene: TRBJ2-3; V gene: TRBV29-1; CDR3 protein: CSTDRLGTDTQYF; CDR3 DNA: TGCAGCACCGATCGGCTGGGCACAGATACGCAGTATTTT
clone size: -; D gene: -; J gene: TRBJ2-1; V gene: TRBV4-2; CDR3 protein: CASSQDDSLDEQFF; CDR3 DNA: TGTGCCAGCAGCCAAGATGATTCCTTGGATGAGCAGTTCTTC
clone size: -; D gene: TRBD1; J gene: TRBJ2-5; V gene: TRBV4-1; CDR3 protein: CASSQDPPRTGEQYF; CDR3 DNA: TGCGCCAGCAGCCAAGACCCACCAAGGACAGGTGAGCAGTACTTC
clone size: -; D gene: TRBD2; J gene: TRBJ2-1; V gene: TRBV7-9; CDR3 protein: CASSFDLAGEVRDEQFF; CDR3 DNA: TGTGCCAGCAGCTTTGATTTAGCGGGAGAGGTTAGGGATGAGCAGTTCTTC
clone size: -; D gene: TRBD2; J gene: TRBJ2-2; V gene: TRBV4-2; CDR3 protein: CASSQGGGAGTGELFF; CDR3 DNA: TGTGCCAGCAGCCAAGGCGGGGGGGCCGGCACCGGGGAGCTGTTTTTT
clone size: few; D gene: TRBD2; J gene: TRBJ2-7; V gene: TRBV7-9; CDR3 protein: CASSLVSGGVYEQYF; CDR3 DNA: TGTGCCAGCAGCTTAGTCAGCGGGGGTGTCTACGAGCAGTACTTC
clone size: few; D gene: -; J gene: TRBJ2-1; V gene: TRBV12-3/TRBV12-4; CDR3 protein: CASSFGADEQFF; CDR3 DNA: TGTGCCAGCAGTTTCGGCGCCGATGAGCAGTTCTTC